Detailed here is one TCR beta chain. The antigen is undetermined. This specimen comes from a study of OX40 agonist ivuxolimab in advanced cancers. Study overall: While on treatment, patients had intravenous ivuxolimab at 0.01 to 10 mg/kg every 2 weeks.

Here immunoSEQ multiplex PCR was the method, and the copy in TCRdb shows in-frame clones only, minus some. The sample has tens of thousands of clones; 85% to 90% are singletons. Broader study findings: Expanded clones belonging to CD8+ T cells outnumbered, on average, those of CD4+. Relatively little clonal expansion, among the lowest observed, appeared in partial responders at 0.1-3.0 mg/kg.

Sequences were derived from CD4+ or CD8+ T cells sorted from blood, sampled in a trial of the OX40 agonist ivuxolimab. The TCR sequence derives from an adult with an advanced solid tumor such as melanoma, head and neck, liver or kidney cancer.

The DNA for the CDR3 is TGTGCCAGCAGCAGAAGCGGACAGGTTGGTCAGCCCCAGCATTTT. Its translation: CASSRSGQVGQPQHF. The gene calls are TRBV7-9 and TRBJ1-5, with 7 bases fitting TRBD1. The germline gives CDR1 SEHNR, CDR2 FQNEAQ (reference sequence). Germline trimming cut 5 bases from V and 6 bases from J; bases unmatched to any gene: 10. This CDR3 has 15 amino acids.